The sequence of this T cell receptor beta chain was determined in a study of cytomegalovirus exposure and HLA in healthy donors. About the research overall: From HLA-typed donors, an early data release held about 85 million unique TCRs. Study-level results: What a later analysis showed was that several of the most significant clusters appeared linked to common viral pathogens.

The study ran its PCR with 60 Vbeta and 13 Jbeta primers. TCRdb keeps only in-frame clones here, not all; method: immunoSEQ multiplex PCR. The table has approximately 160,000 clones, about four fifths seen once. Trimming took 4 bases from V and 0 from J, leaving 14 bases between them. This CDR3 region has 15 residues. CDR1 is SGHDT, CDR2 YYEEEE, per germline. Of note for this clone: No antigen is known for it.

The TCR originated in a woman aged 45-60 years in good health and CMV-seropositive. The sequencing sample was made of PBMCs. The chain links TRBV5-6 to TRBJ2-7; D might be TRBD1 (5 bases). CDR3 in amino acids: CASSPPPQDSYEQYF. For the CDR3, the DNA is TGTGCCAGCAGCCCCCCCCCACAGGACTCCTACGAGCAGTACTTC.